This TCR beta chain was sequenced for a study of T cell responses to AZD1222 COVID-19 vaccine. Regarding the study as a whole: Reports say nearly half of spike-specific TCRs go after unmutated variant regions. Repertoires were sampled only after the peak T cell response. Mostly white British, mostly female donors; authors suggested clonal diversity may be underestimated. At baseline, just five to seven AZD1222 recipients tested seropositive.

Trimming took off 6 bases at V and 1 base at J, with 9 bases between the two ends. In germline, CDR1 is MNHEY, CDR2 SVGAGI. The CDR3 is 13 amino acids. Turning to this clone: Antigen specificity is unknown.

Some clones are missing from TCRdb's copy, which holds only in-frame ones; the method was immunoSEQ multiplex PCR. The profile shows roughly 140,000 clones, approximately 90% of them singletons. The chain uses TRBV6-5 and TRBJ2-5, with unresolved D. Material: peripheral blood, obtained on day 0 of AZD1222 vaccination. The sequence was collected from an adult in good health. The chain's CDR3 is CASRAGSQETQYF. DNA of the CDR3: TGTGCCAGCAGGGCCGGGTCCCAAGAGACCCAGTACTTC.